The 10 T cell receptor beta chains listed next were all sequenced from one sample in a study of blood T cell repertoires in COVID-19. The repertoire was sequenced with immunoSEQ multiplex PCR; TCRdb's copy has only in-frame clones and lacks some. The repertoire holds about 240,000 clones, with approximately 86% as singletons. Sequencing was done on a sample of peripheral blood. The origin of the receptors is a man between 60 and 75 years old who had recovered from COVID-19.

The gene calls are TRBV5-6 and TRBJ2-6, with D possibly being TRBD1 (5 bases). Germline V gene sequence: CDR1 SGHDT, CDR2 YYEEEE. This CDR3 spans 16 amino acids. V lost 1 base and J lost 0, with 8 bases in between. In nucleotides, the CDR3 is TGTGCCAGCAGCTTGAGACAGATCTCTGGGGCCAACGTCCTGACTTTC. Translated: CASSLRQISGANVLTF.

This clone appeared a few times. This chain uses TRBV30 with TRBJ1-1, with D possibly TRBD1 on 5 matching bases. The CDR3 runs 15 residues. Trimming left V 8 bases short and J 2 bases short, with 21 bases between. In germline, CDR1 is GTSNPN, CDR2 SVGIG (reference sequence). The CDR3 DNA follows: TGTGCCACACGGGGGACCGGGTTATTAAACACTGAAGCTTTCTTT. This gives the protein CATRGTGLLNTEAFF.

This clone appeared a single time. The J gene is TRBJ1-5, the V gene TRBV10-3; TRBD1 matches at 8 bases. V lost 6 bases, J lost 5 bases, and 6 bases stayed unmatched. CDR1 is ENHRY, CDR2 SYGVKD, per germline. This CDR3 has 14 amino acids. The CDR3 DNA is TGTGCCATCAGAGCACAGGGGGAGGATCAGCCCCAGCATTTT. Protein product: CAIRAQGEDQPQHF.

The chain employs TRBV3-1 (or the pseudogene TRBV3-2) and TRBJ2-1; TRBD2 is a possible D gene (6 bases). Germline loops: CDR1 LGHDT, CDR2 YNNKEL (reference sequence). There are 14 residues in the CDR3. V was cut by 7 bases and J by 8 bases, with 18 bases left in between. CDR3 sequence: CASNPRLGSHEQFF. DNA of the CDR3: TGTGCCAGCAACCCAAGACTAGGCAGTCATGAGCAGTTCTTC.

The chain combines TRBV29-1 with TRBJ1-5; no definite D call. Trimming pared 5 bases from V and 2 bases from J, leaving 10 bases between. CDR3 length equals 13 residues. Germline assignment: CDR1 SQVTM and CDR2 ANQGSEA. The CDR3 bases are TGCAGCGTTCGGGCGGGTGGCAATCAGCCCCAGCATTTT. Protein sequence: CSVRAGGNQPQHF.

The sample holds one count of this clone. This rearrangement joins TRBV28 to TRBJ2-1, with D possibly TRBD1 on 6 matching bases. The CDR3 length is 18 residues. Trimming shortened V by 8 bases and J by 0 bases, and 23 bases separated the two germline ends. CDR1 is MDHEN and CDR2 is SYDVKM in the germline V gene. The CDR3 DNA sequence: TGTGCCAGCTCTATCCAACTTAGAGGGGGAAGCTCCTACAATGAGCAGTTCTTC. Translation: CASSIQLRGGSSYNEQFF.

The chain recombines TRBV6-5 with TRBJ2-7; D not certain. Germline CDR1 reads MNHEY; CDR2 reads SVGAGI. V was pared by 4 bases and J by 0 bases, with 10 bases between. The CDR3 extends over 14 amino acids. The DNA of the CDR3 is TGTGCCAGCAGTTTTGGCCTCCTCTCCTACGAGCAGTACTTC. Its translation: CASSFGLLSYEQYF.

This chain uses TRBV18 with TRBJ2-5; 11 bases map to TRBD2. With V trimmed by 2 bases and J by 0 bases, 8 bases remained unmatched. Germline V gives CDR1 KGHSH, CDR2 LQKENI. CDR3 length equals 18 residues. CDR3 DNA: TGTGCCAGCTCACCATCTAGCGGGGGGCCCTCGTACCAAGAGACCCAGTACTTC. Translated, it gives CASSPSSGGPSYQETQYF.

This clone was seen only a few times. The gene calls are TRBV15 and TRBJ1-2, with D unclear. CDR1 and CDR2 (germline): LNHNV, YYDKDF (reference sequence). Trimming left V 8 bases short and J 6 bases short, with 13 bases between. The CDR3 spans 12 residues. The CDR3, as DNA: TGTGCCACCGTCAGGTTTCCCCATGGCTACACCTTC. This translates into CATVRFPHGYTF.

V usage is TRBV5-6 and J usage is TRBJ2-5, with D possibly TRBD2 on 5 matching bases. CDR3 length: 14 amino acids. Germline V CDR1 and CDR2: SGHDT, YYEEEE. V dropped 0 bases and J dropped 4 bases, with 10 bases sitting between them. The CDR3 DNA is TGTGCCAGCAGCTTGGGTGGCGGGCCAGAGACCCAGTACTTC. Amino acids: CASSLGGGPETQYF. The full variable domain, in which reference TRBV5-6 and TRBJ2-5 provide the parts outside the CDR3, is DAGVTQSPTHLIKTRGQQVTLRCSPKSGHDTVSWYQQALGQGPQFIFQYYEEEERQRGNFPDRFSGHQFPNYSSELNVNALLLGDSALYLCASSLGGGPETQYFGPGTRLLVL.